These 22 T cell receptor beta chains came from one sample sequenced in a study of blood T cell repertoires in COVID-19. The method was immunoSEQ multiplex PCR; TCRdb's version includes in-frame clones alone and lacks a portion of them. Counted here are about 300,000 clones, around nine tenths occurring once; the ten biggest clones make up about 1.7%. Sequencing was carried out using peripheral blood. The source of these receptors is a woman aged 25 to 39 with COVID-19, enrolled during active disease.

In its sample, this clone was seen once. This sequence joins TRBV6-5 and TRBJ1-1; D unclear. The CDR3 covers 13 residues. V lost 0 bases to trimming and J lost 6 bases, with 8 bases between them. The germline CDR1 and CDR2 sequences are MNHEY and SVGAGI. CDR3 loop: CASSYSSFAEAFF. In DNA, the CDR3 is TGTGCCAGCAGTTACTCCTCGTTTGCTGAAGCTTTCTTT.

This clone was observed once. The CDR3 DNA sequence: TGCGCCAGCAGCTTGAACGGAGGGGGCGCCTATGGCTACACCTTC. It specifies CASSLNGGGAYGYTF. The J gene is TRBJ1-2, the V gene TRBV5-1; 7 positions agree with TRBD1. This CDR3 is 15 amino acids long. CDR1 and CDR2 (germline): SGHRS, YFSETQ. V shed 1 base, J shed 4 bases, and the junction held 7 bases outside the gene matches.

The V gene is TRBV10-3, the J gene TRBJ1-2; D uncertain. CDR1 is ENHRY, CDR2 SYGVKD, per germline. The V gene lost 4 bases and the J gene lost 2 bases, with 5 bases spanning the gap. The CDR3 length is 12 residues. DNA of the CDR3: TGTGCCATCAGTGTCGGGAACTATGGCTACACCTTC. Translating gives CAISVGNYGYTF.

The CDR3: CASREKGTVNEKLFF. The CDR3 region has the DNA TGTGCCAGCAGGGAAAAGGGGACAGTTAATGAAAAACTGTTTTTT. This sequence joins TRBV2 and TRBJ1-4; the match to TRBD1 covers 7 bases. The germline V gene encodes CDR1 SNHLY and CDR2 FYNNEI. This CDR3 is 15 amino acids long. J lost 4 bases, V lost 6 bases, and 8 bases had no gene match.

V and J are TRBV5-4 and TRBJ1-1, with D hard to call. The CDR3 loop spans 12 amino acids. Germline assignment: CDR1 SGHNT and CDR2 YYREEE (reference sequence). The ends were cut back, 1 base at V and 8 bases at J, with 9 bases in the middle. CDR3 in amino acids: CASSLPNREAFF. The CDR3 DNA follows: TGTGCCAGCAGCTTGCCCAACAGAGAAGCTTTCTTT.

CDR3 sequence (DNA): TGTGCCAGCAGCTTAGTGCAGGGGAACCACGAGCAGTACTTC. Its translation is CASSLVQGNHEQYF. The J gene is TRBJ2-7, the V gene TRBV11-3, with a weak D call TRBD1 (6 bases). V shed 1 base and J shed 5 bases, with 12 bases lying between them. The CDR3 contains 14 residues. Germline lookup yields CDR1 SGHNT and CDR2 YENEEA.

This chain links TRBV27 with TRBJ2-7, with D possibly matching TRBD2 (7 bases). The V gene lost 8 bases and the J gene lost 5 bases, with 16 bases spanning the gap. Germline CDR1 and CDR2: MNHEY and SMNVEV (reference sequence). The CDR3 totals 13 residues. The CDR3: CASPRGGRNEQYV. CDR3 sequence (DNA): TGTGCCAGCCCGAGGGGGGGGAGGAACGAGCAGTACGTC.

V gene TRBV2 combines with J gene TRBJ2-1; TRBD1 aligns across 10 bases. V shed 5 bases and J 5 bases; nucleotides not matched to a gene: 6. Germline V gene sequence: CDR1 SNHLY, CDR2 FYNNEI. This CDR3 contains 15 residues. CDR3 in DNA: TGTGCCAGCAGTAAAGGACAGGGGGGCCACAATGAGCAGTTCTTC. Translation gives CASSKGQGGHNEQFF.

This clone has only one observation. V and J are TRBV18 and TRBJ2-5, with D tentatively TRBD2 (6 bases). With 0 bases removed from V and 0 bases from J, the gap between germline ends came to 11 bases. The germline gives CDR1 KGHSH, CDR2 LQKENI. There are 16 residues in the CDR3. The CDR3 nucleotides are TGTGCCAGCTCACCACCAAGCGGGCTTAACCAAGAGACCCAGTACTTC. Protein sequence: CASSPPSGLNQETQYF.

The gene calls are TRBV6-1 and TRBJ1-6; a weak D match, TRBD1 (6 bases). The CDR3 spans 15 residues. Germline loops: CDR1 MNHNS, CDR2 SASEGT. V dropped 3 bases and J dropped 12 bases, with 18 bases sitting between them. The CDR3 sequence: CASSEAPGGAEPLHF. Written as DNA, the CDR3 is TGTGCCAGCAGTGAGGCCCCCGGGGGGGCTGAACCCCTCCACTTT.

The J gene is TRBJ1-2, the V gene TRBV6-5; possibly TRBD1 for D (5 bases). Germline lookup yields CDR1 MNHEY and CDR2 SVGAGI. Trimming removed 0 bases at V and 8 bases at J, with 10 bases between. The CDR3 sequence is 13 residues long. This CDR3 reads CASSYSAGTGYTF. The CDR3 DNA reads as TGTGCCAGCAGTTACTCTGCGGGGACCGGCTACACCTTC.

The chain has TRBV5-1 and TRBJ2-3; 7 bases fit TRBD1. The germline gives CDR1 SGHRS, CDR2 YFSETQ. The V gene end was trimmed by 4 bases and the J gene end by 3 bases; junction bases not matched to a gene: 5. This CDR3 region has 14 residues. The CDR3 spells CASSAGGKTDTQYF. Written as DNA, the CDR3 is TGCGCCAGCAGCGCAGGGGGTAAGACAGATACGCAGTATTTT. The full variable domain, completed using reference TRBV5-1 and TRBJ2-3, is KAGVTQTPRYLIKTRGQQVTLSCSPISGHRSVSWYQQTPGQGLQFLFEYFSETQRNKGNFPGRFSGRQFSNSRSEMNVSTLELGDSALYLCASSAGGKTDTQYFGPGTRLTVL.

The chain combines TRBV5-6 with TRBJ2-5; 8 bases map to TRBD2. The CDR3 sequence is 15 residues long. The trim removed 0 bases at V and 8 bases at J, leaving 9 bases unmatched. Germline loops: CDR1 SGHDT, CDR2 YYEEEE. CDR3: CASSLAGGTRGTQYF. The CDR3 DNA follows: TGTGCCAGCAGCTTGGCGGGGGGGACCCGGGGCACCCAGTACTTC.

The rearrangement joins TRBV24-1 to TRBJ1-2; 9 bases are shared with TRBD1. The CDR3 loop spans 15 amino acids. In germline, CDR1 is KGHDR, CDR2 SFDVKD. J gave up 8 bases and V 4 bases, and 10 bases lay outside the gene matches. The DNA of the CDR3 is TGTGCCACCAGTGACGACCGGGACAGGGTGGGGGGCTACACCTTC. Encoded protein: CATSDDRDRVGGYTF.

The rearrangement joins TRBV7-2 to TRBJ1-5, with TRBD1 as a possible D gene (6 bases). Germline CDR1 reads SGHTA; CDR2 reads FQGNSA. The V end lost 5 bases, the J end lost 4 bases, and 12 bases lay between the germline ends. The CDR3 length is 14 residues. Here the CDR3 DNA reads TGTGCCAGCAGCCTAACGAGGGGGAATCAGCCCCAGCATTTT. Translating gives CASSLTRGNQPQHF.

This rearrangement joins TRBV19 to TRBJ1-5, with unresolved D. Trimming pared 6 bases from V and 3 bases from J, leaving 18 bases between. Germline V CDR1 and CDR2: LNHDA, SQIVND (reference sequence). The CDR3 loop spans 16 amino acids. This CDR3 is CASRTLGSQVNQPQHF. The DNA of the CDR3 is TGTGCCAGTAGGACCCTAGGCAGTCAAGTCAATCAGCCCCAGCATTTT.

The chain has TRBV18 and TRBJ2-3, with D perhaps matching TRBD2 (6 bases). The CDR3 has 13 residues. Trimming pared 2 bases from V and 4 bases from J, leaving 7 bases between. Per germline, CDR1 KGHSH and CDR2 LQKENI. CDR3 DNA: TGTGCCAGCTCACCAGGAGGGGCAGATACGCAGTATTTT. Translating gives CASSPGGADTQYF. Drawing the rest from reference TRBV18 and TRBJ2-3, the complete variable domain is NAGVMQNPRHLVRRRGQEARLRCSPMKGHSHVYWYRQLPEEGLKFMVYLQKENIIDESGMPKERFSAEFPKEGPSILRIQQVVRGDSAAYFCASSPGGADTQYFGPGTRLTVL.

The chain carries TRBV27 and TRBJ2-1, with 12 bases matching TRBD2. The CDR3 extends over 16 amino acids. Germline CDR1 reads MNHEY; CDR2 reads SMNVEV (reference sequence). After removal of 5 bases from V and 10 bases from J, the junction contained 12 bases not matched to a gene. This chain's CDR3 is CASSEARLAGGEEQFF. CDR3 nucleotides: TGTGCCAGCAGTGAAGCTCGTCTAGCGGGGGGGGAGGAGCAGTTCTTC.

V and J are TRBV6-5 and TRBJ2-7, with 10 positions matching TRBD1. The CDR3 runs 14 residues. Germline trimming cut 7 bases from V and 5 bases from J; bases unmatched to any gene: 8. Germline V gene data show CDR1 as MNHEY and CDR2 as SVGAGI. CDR3 coding DNA: TGTGCCAGCACATACAAGACAGGGGGCCACGAGCAGTACGTC. Translating gives CASTYKTGGHEQYV.

The gene calls are TRBV7-8 and TRBJ2-1, with D perhaps TRBD2 (6 bases). CDR1 is SGHVS and CDR2 is FQNEAQ in the germline V gene. Trimming stripped 5 bases from V and 2 bases from J, with 16 bases between. The CDR3 consists of 16 residues. The CDR3 region is CASSPDAGIAYNEQFF. In nucleotides, the CDR3 is TGTGCCAGCAGCCCCGATGCGGGGATCGCCTACAATGAGCAGTTCTTC.

The V call is TRBV7-2, the J call TRBJ1-4, with D maybe TRBD1 (6 bases). CDR1 is SGHTA and CDR2 is FQGNSA in the germline V gene. The V end lost 2 bases, the J end lost 4 bases, and 14 bases lay between the germline ends. The CDR3 sequence is 16 residues long. CDR3 residues: CASSLTGGLGNEKLFF. CDR3 nucleotide sequence: TGTGCCAGCAGCTTAACCGGGGGGCTCGGTAATGAAAAACTGTTTTTT.

The V gene is TRBV2, the J gene TRBJ2-5; D is possibly TRBD2 (6 bases). Trimming left V 3 bases short and J 3 bases short, with 14 bases between. Germline-derived CDR1 and CDR2 are SNHLY and FYNNEI. The CDR3 covers 15 residues. CDR3 protein: CASSDGGNSKETQYF. The DNA for the CDR3 is TGTGCCAGCAGTGATGGGGGGAACAGTAAAGAGACCCAGTACTTC.